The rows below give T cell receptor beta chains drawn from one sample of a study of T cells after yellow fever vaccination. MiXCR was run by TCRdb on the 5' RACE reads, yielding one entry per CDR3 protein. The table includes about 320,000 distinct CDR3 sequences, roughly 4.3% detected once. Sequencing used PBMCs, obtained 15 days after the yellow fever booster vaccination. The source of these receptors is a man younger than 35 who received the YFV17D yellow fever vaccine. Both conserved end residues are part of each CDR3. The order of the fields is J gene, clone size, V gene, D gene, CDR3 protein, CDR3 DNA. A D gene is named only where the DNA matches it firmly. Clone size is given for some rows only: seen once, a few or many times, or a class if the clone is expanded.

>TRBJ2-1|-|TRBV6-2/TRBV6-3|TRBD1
CASRKTGPKFF
TGTGCCAGCAGGAAGACAGGGCCAAAGTTCTTC
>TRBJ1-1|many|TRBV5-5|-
CASSLGWNTEAFF
TGTGCCAGCAGCTTGGGGTGGAACACTGAAGCTTTCTTT
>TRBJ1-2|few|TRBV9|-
CASSVASGDYGYTF
TGTGCCAGCAGCGTAGCTTCAGGGGACTATGGCTACACCTTC
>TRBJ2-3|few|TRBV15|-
CATSREIAAASTDTQYF
TGTGCCACCAGCAGAGAGATCGCGGCAGCTAGCACAGATACGCAGTATTTT
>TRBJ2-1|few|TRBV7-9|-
CASSQVGIEFF
TGTGCCAGCAGCCAGGTGGGGATAGAGTTCTTC
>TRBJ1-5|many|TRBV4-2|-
CASSLAFQGSGQPQHF
TGTGCCAGCAGCCTGGCTTTCCAGGGATCAGGTCAGCCCCAGCATTTT
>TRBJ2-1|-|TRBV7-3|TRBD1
CASSITGGLYNEQFF
TGTGCCAGCAGCATTACAGGGGGACTCTACAATGAGCAGTTCTTC
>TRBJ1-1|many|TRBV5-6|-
CASSLTDGTEAFF
TGTGCCAGCAGCTTGACTGATGGCACTGAAGCTTTCTTT
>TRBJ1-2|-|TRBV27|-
CASRRTQGFGLGYTF
TGTGCCAGCAGGAGGACCCAGGGGTTCGGACTAGGCTACACCTTC
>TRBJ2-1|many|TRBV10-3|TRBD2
CAISGSLAGGYNEQFF
TGTGCCATCAGTGGGTCCCTAGCGGGGGGCTACAATGAGCAGTTCTTC
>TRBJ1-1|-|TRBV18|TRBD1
CASSPSPGQRTEAFF
TGTGCCAGCTCACCCTCACCGGGACAGCGTACTGAAGCTTTCTTT
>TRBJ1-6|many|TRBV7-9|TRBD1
CASSPLGQMNSPLHF
TGTGCCAGCAGCCCATTGGGACAGATGAATTCACCCCTCCACTTT
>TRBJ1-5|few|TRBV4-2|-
CASSQDGQFNQPQHF
TGTGCCAGCAGCCAAGATGGGCAGTTCAATCAGCCCCAGCATTTT
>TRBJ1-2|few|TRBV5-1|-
CASSSFPGTGLVMGYTF
TGCGCCAGCAGTTCCTTCCCCGGGACCGGACTCGTAATGGGCTACACCTTC
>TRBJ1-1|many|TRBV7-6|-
CASSLEAAGTNSEAFF
TGTGCCAGCAGCTTAGAGGCGGCAGGGACGAACTCTGAAGCTTTCTTT
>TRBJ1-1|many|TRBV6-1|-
CASSEAGGTEAFF
TGTGCCAGCAGTGAAGCAGGGGGGACTGAAGCTTTCTTT
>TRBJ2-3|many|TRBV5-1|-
CASSLESRPTDTQYF
TGCGCCAGCAGCTTGGAATCCAGGCCCACAGATACGCAGTATTTT
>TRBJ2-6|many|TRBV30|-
CAWSESLITSGANVLTF
TGTGCCTGGAGTGAGTCCTTAATTACCTCTGGGGCCAACGTCCTGACTTTC
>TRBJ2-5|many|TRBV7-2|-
CASSRNRGAWETQYF
TGTGCCAGCAGCCGGAACCGGGGGGCCTGGGAGACCCAGTACTTC
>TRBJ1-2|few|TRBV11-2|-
CASSPTSDNYGYTF
TGTGCCAGCAGCCCCACCAGTGATAACTATGGCTACACCTTC
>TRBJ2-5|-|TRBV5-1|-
CASSLGAWGEETQYF
TGCGCCAGCAGCTTGGGGGCGTGGGGGGAAGAGACCCAGTACTTC
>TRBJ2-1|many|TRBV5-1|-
CASSSDVMSSYNEQFF
TGCGCCAGCAGTTCGGACGTTATGAGCTCCTACAATGAGCAGTTCTTC
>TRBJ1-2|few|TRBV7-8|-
CASSSADSGYTF
TGTGCCAGCAGCTCGGCGGACTCTGGCTACACCTTC
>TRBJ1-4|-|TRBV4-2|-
CASSYEGKLFF
TGTGCCAGCAGCTATGAAGGGAAACTGTTTTTT
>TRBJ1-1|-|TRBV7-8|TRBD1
CASSLQGARSEAFF
TGTGCCAGCAGCCTGCAGGGGGCGCGGAGTGAAGCTTTCTTT
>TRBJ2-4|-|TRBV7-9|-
CASSPQQGWSKNIQYF
TGTGCCAGCAGCCCCCAACAGGGATGGAGCAAAAACATTCAGTACTTC
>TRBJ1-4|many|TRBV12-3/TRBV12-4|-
CASSLGATNEKLFF
TGTGCCAGCAGCCTAGGGGCAACTAATGAAAAACTGTTTTTT
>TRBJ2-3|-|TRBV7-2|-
CASRYNRGSSTDTQYF
TGTGCCAGCAGATATAACAGAGGATCTAGCACAGATACGCAGTATTTT
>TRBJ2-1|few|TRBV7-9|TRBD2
CASNLAGGLLSSYNEQFF
TGTGCCAGCAACCTAGCGGGGGGGCTTTTAAGCTCCTACAATGAGCAGTTCTTC
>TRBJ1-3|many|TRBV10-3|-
CAISQQGSGNTIYF
TGTGCCATCAGTCAACAGGGATCTGGAAACACCATATATTTT
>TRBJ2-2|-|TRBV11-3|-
CASSLDSFDNGELFF
TGTGCCAGCAGCTTAGATAGTTTCGATAACGGGGAGCTGTTTTTT
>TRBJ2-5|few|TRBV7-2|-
CASSLAIPQETQYF
TGTGCCAGCAGCTTGGCAATTCCCCAAGAGACCCAGTACTTC
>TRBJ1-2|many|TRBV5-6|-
CASSLGTAYGYTF
TGTGCCAGCAGCTTGGGGACAGCCTATGGCTACACCTTC
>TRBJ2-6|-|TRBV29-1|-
CSAVPTTGTGANVLTF
TGCAGCGCAGTACCCACAACAGGGACTGGGGCCAACGTCCTGACTTTC
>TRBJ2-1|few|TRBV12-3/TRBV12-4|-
CASSPSTVAFF
TGTGCCAGCAGTCCCTCGACGGTCGCATTCTTC
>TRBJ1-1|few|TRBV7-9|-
CASSLVRTGVNTEAFF
TGTGCCAGCAGCTTAGTCCGAACAGGTGTGAACACTGAAGCTTTCTTT